These 9 T cell receptor beta chains originate from one sample sequenced in a study of identical twins. One entry per CDR3 protein, called by TCRdb with MiXCR from the 5' RACE reads. The table includes 600,000 to 800,000 distinct CDR3 sequences, about 20% detected once. This sample also appeared in a second study, on T cells expressing NK-cell markers.

Sequences were obtained from PBMCs. The receptors derive from a woman under 30 in good health.

This clonotype was recorded a few times. The genes are TRBV12-3 or TRBV12-4 and TRBJ2-7; D not certain. The V and J ends lost 5 bases and 5 bases respectively, with 10 bases between them. CDR3 length: 12 amino acids. The CDR3, as DNA: TGTGCCAGCAGTCCGACCGCTAACGAGCAGTACTTC. It translates to CASSPTANEQYF.

A single count supports this clonotype. The genes are TRBV12-3 or TRBV12-4 and TRBJ2-5, with D hard to call. V lost 3 bases and J 4 bases, leaving 24 bases between the germline ends. The CDR3 is 18 amino acids. The CDR3 DNA sequence: TGTGCCAGCAGTTTCATACTGAGGCGTGCGGAGCGCGGAGAGACCCAGTACTTC. Amino acids: CASSFILRRAERGETQYF.

This chain uses TRBV20-1 with TRBJ2-5; D unclear. The ends were cut back, 2 bases at V and 0 bases at J, with 4 bases in the middle. Per germline, CDR1 DFQATT and CDR2 SNEGSKA (reference sequence). This CDR3 region has 12 residues. The DNA of the CDR3 is TGCAGTGCTAGATACTACCAAGAGACCCAGTACTTC. This sequence encodes CSARYYQETQYF.

This sequence joins TRBV20-1 and TRBJ2-5; D possibly corresponds to TRBD2 (6 bases). V gave up 1 base and J gave up 1 base, with 13 bases separating them. The CDR3 length is 15 residues. CDR1 and CDR2 (germline): DFQATT, SNEGSKA (reference sequence). CDR3 region: CSARVREGSQETQYF. The CDR3 nucleotides are TGCAGTGCTAGAGTGCGGGAAGGCTCCCAAGAGACCCAGTACTTC.

The rearrangement uses TRBV5-1 and TRBJ2-5; maybe TRBD2 (6 bases). Germline V gives CDR1 SGHRS, CDR2 YFSETQ. This CDR3 spans 15 amino acids. V was cut by 7 bases and J by 3 bases, with 19 bases left in between. CDR3 sequence reads: CASGFPGTGKETQYF. The CDR3, as DNA: TGCGCCAGCGGTTTCCCAGGGACTGGAAAAGAGACCCAGTACTTC.

This chain connects TRBV2 to TRBJ2-7; D might be TRBD1 (6 bases). This CDR3 comprises 13 residues. V was shortened by 10 bases and J by 0 bases, with 13 bases between the two germline ends. Germline V gene lookup returns CDR1 SNHLY and CDR2 FYNNEI. The CDR3 reads CAMATGTSYEQYF. The CDR3 DNA follows: TGTGCCATGGCAACAGGGACCTCCTACGAGCAGTACTTC.

The rearrangement joins TRBV6-5 to TRBJ1-1; no clear D gene. Germline CDR1 and CDR2: MNHEY and SVGAGI. V lost 2 bases, J lost 0 bases, and 10 bases lay in between. This CDR3 is 15 amino acids long. For the CDR3, the DNA is TGTGCCAGCAGTTACGGATACCTCATGAACACTGAAGCTTTCTTT. Protein product: CASSYGYLMNTEAFF.

This clonotype showed up many times. The J gene is TRBJ2-1, the V gene TRBV5-1; a weak D match, TRBD1 (5 bases). Trimming shortened V by 3 bases and J by 9 bases, and 19 bases separated the two germline ends. CDR3 length: 15 amino acids. Germline V gene data show CDR1 as SGHRS and CDR2 as YFSETQ. CDR3 sequence: CASSYIGASGGEQFF. Here the CDR3 DNA reads TGCGCCAGCAGCTACATAGGGGCGTCGGGCGGTGAGCAGTTCTTC.

V is TRBV12-3 or TRBV12-4 and J is TRBJ2-6; D unclear. The CDR3 contains 18 residues. CDR3 DNA: TGTACCTTCAGTTCCACTCCGATCGGAGTCTCTGGGGCCAACGTCCTGACTTTC. It encodes CTFSSTPIGVSGANVLTF.